These 23 T cell receptor beta chains share one sample of origin, sequenced in a study of CD4+ T cells in melanoma (dated by TCRdb to between 2022 and 2023). Library construction relied on the immunoSEQ multiplex PCR assay. Entries here come from immuneACCESS through TCRdb and include only in-frame sequences with V and J called. Some clones fail to appear in such tables; in the studies checked, an unresolved V gene covers under half of the shortfall, and the cause of the remainder is unknown. The table for this sample lists 4,500 to 5,000 clones; about 61% of them were counted only once. In total, the top ten clones hold approximately 30% of the sample. Sequenced sample: cells from a culture (not recorded whether cultured in vitro). Source of these receptors: a human donor with melanoma.

The rearrangement uses TRBV30 and TRBJ2-5; 7 bases agree with TRBD1. J was trimmed by 0 bases and V by 0 bases; bases with no gene match: 1. CDR3 size: 14 residues. The germline V gene has CDR1 GTSNPN and CDR2 SVGIG (reference sequence). CDR3 sequence (DNA): TGTGCCTGGAGTGTAGGGACAGACCAAGAGACCCAGTACTTC. As protein: CAWSVGTDQETQYF. The full variable domain, with the rest looked up from reference TRBV30 and TRBJ2-5, is SQTIHQWPATLVQPVGSPLSLECTVEGTSNPNLYWYRQAAGRGLQLLFYSVGIGQISSEVPQNLSASRPQDRQFILSSKKLLLSDSGFYLCAWSVGTDQETQYFGPGTRLLVL.

There are a few counts of this clone. The gene calls are TRBV27 and TRBJ1-4; D gene uncertain. The germline V gene encodes CDR1 MNHEY and CDR2 SMNVEV (reference sequence). The length of the CDR3 is 15 residues. V was shortened by 0 bases and J by 4 bases, with 9 bases between the two germline ends. Here the CDR3 DNA reads TGTGCCAGCAGTTTATCACTCGTCCATAATGAAAAACTGTTTTTT. As protein: CASSLSLVHNEKLFF.

V is TRBV13 and J is TRBJ2-3; unclear D gene. Per the germline V gene, CDR1 is PRHDT and CDR2 is FYEKMQ (reference sequence). The CDR3 length is 12 residues. V lost 2 bases and J 6 bases, leaving 6 bases between the germline ends. The CDR3 DNA sequence: TGTGCCAGCAGCTTACCGTGGGATACGCAGTATTTT. As protein: CASSLPWDTQYF.

Only a few counts were recorded for this clone. V and J are TRBV30 and TRBJ2-7, with 10 bases fitting TRBD1. Germline CDR1 GTSNPN, CDR2 SVGIG (reference sequence). The CDR3 runs 13 residues. The V and J ends lost 4 bases and 2 bases, in that order; junction bases with no gene match: 2. The CDR3 here is CAWTGTGAYEQYF. The CDR3 bases are TGTGCCTGGACCGGGACAGGGGCCTACGAGCAGTACTTC. Based on the CDR3 plus reference TRBV30 and TRBJ2-7, the full variable domain is SQTIHQWPATLVQPVGSPLSLECTVEGTSNPNLYWYRQAAGRGLQLLFYSVGIGQISSEVPQNLSASRPQDRQFILSSKKLLLSDSGFYLCAWTGTGAYEQYFGPGTRLTVT.

This sequence joins TRBV7-9 and TRBJ1-4, with TRBD1 matching 7 bases. The CDR3 contains 13 residues. Germline-derived CDR1 and CDR2 are SEHNR and FQNEAQ (reference sequence). The V and J ends lost 7 bases and 5 bases, in that order; junction bases with no gene match: 4. The CDR3: CASTGTVNEKLFF. DNA for the CDR3: TGTGCCAGCACCGGGACAGTAAATGAAAAACTGTTTTTT.

This clone was seen once. The chain employs TRBV15 and TRBJ2-1; perhaps TRBD1 as D (5 bases). Trimming cost V 4 bases and J 8 bases, with 15 bases left between them. Germline CDR1 and CDR2: LNHNV and YYDKDF (reference sequence). The CDR3 is made up of 14 amino acids. The CDR3 region is CATSKAGALYEQFF. Here the CDR3 DNA reads TGTGCCACCAGCAAAGCTGGGGCCTTATATGAGCAGTTCTTC.

The V and J genes are TRBV4-1 and TRBJ1-2; 12 bases match TRBD1. The CDR3 is made up of 17 amino acids. The germline gives CDR1 MGHRA, CDR2 YSYEKL. With V trimmed by 0 bases and J by 7 bases, 9 bases remained unmatched. CDR3 nucleotides: TGCGCCAGCAGCCAAGACGTCGGGACAGGGGGCGCCTCTGGCTACACCTTC. Encoded protein: CASSQDVGTGGASGYTF.

This clone was counted a few times. This chain connects TRBV28 to TRBJ1-2, with a tentative D call TRBD1 (6 bases). This CDR3 is built from 12 residues. CDR1 and CDR2 from the germline V gene are MDHEN and SYDVKM. Trimming pared 7 bases from V and 5 bases from J, leaving 11 bases between. The CDR3 bases are TGTGCCAGCAAGGGGCAGGGGTATGGCTACACCTTC. This encodes CASKGQGYGYTF.

By share, this clone ranks as medium-sized (0.01 to 0.1%). V is TRBV2 and J is TRBJ2-7, with TRBD2 identical over 12 bases. CDR1 and CDR2 (germline): SNHLY, FYNNEI. After removal of 6 bases from V and 4 bases from J, the junction contained 10 bases not matched to a gene. The CDR3 has 16 residues. Here the CDR3 reads CASSHRLAGDPYEQYF. Here the CDR3 DNA reads TGTGCCAGCAGCCACAGACTAGCGGGGGACCCGTACGAGCAGTACTTC.

J is TRBJ2-7 and V is TRBV5-7, with 8 bases lining up with TRBD1. TRBV5-7 is given ORF status, its function remaining uncertain. The V segment lost 1 base and the J segment 4 bases; nucleotides outside the gene matches: 4. This CDR3 contains 14 residues. CDR3 region: CASSLQGALYEQYF. The CDR3 DNA reads TGTGCCAGCAGCTTGCAGGGGGCGCTTTACGAGCAGTACTTC.

This clone was seen more than once but under ten times. Written as DNA, the CDR3 is TGTGCCAGCACCTCAACGGGACAGTACGAAGCTTTCTTT. This codes for CASTSTGQYEAFF. The chain joins TRBV28 to TRBJ1-1; 7 bases fit TRBD1. J lost 8 bases, V lost 7 bases, and 10 bases had no gene match. The CDR3 is made up of 13 amino acids. Germline CDR1 MDHEN, CDR2 SYDVKM.

About this clone itself: The germline gene is not matched at one end of the junction; a read error may be the cause. The rearrangement uses TRBV19 and TRBJ1-2; 8 nucleotides agree with TRBD1. This CDR3 is built from 12 residues. Germline V gene lookup returns CDR1 LNHDA and CDR2 SQIVND (reference sequence). Here the CDR3 reads CASSIGDRGFAF. CDR3 coding DNA: TGTGCCAGTAGTATCGGTGACAGGGGCTTCGCCTTC.

This clone was recorded a few times. The chain links TRBV7-2 to TRBJ1-2; perhaps TRBD1 as D (5 bases). The ends were cut back, 0 bases at V and 7 bases at J, with 15 bases in the middle. Germline V gives CDR1 SGHTA, CDR2 FQGNSA. This CDR3 spans 15 amino acids. CDR3 sequence: CASSLAAGGGLGYTF. The CDR3 bases are TGTGCCAGCAGCTTAGCGGCGGGCGGGGGTCTTGGCTACACCTTC.

Only one count was recorded for this clone. This sequence joins TRBV5-1 and TRBJ2-7, with 7 bases identical to TRBD2. Per germline, CDR1 SGHRS and CDR2 YFSETQ. V lost 4 bases and J lost 2; bases outside the gene matches: 18. This CDR3 comprises 18 residues. As DNA, the CDR3 is TGCGCCAGCAGCCTACCCCGGTTGCCGGGACTACAAACCTACGAGCAGTACTTC. Amino acids: CASSLPRLPGLQTYEQYF.

A remark on this clone: One end of the junction fails to match germline, which may point to a read error. The gene calls are TRBV5-1 and TRBJ2-3, with 14 bases lining up with TRBD2. This CDR3 has 14 amino acids. The germline CDR1 and CDR2 sequences are SGHRS and YFSETQ. Here the CDR3 reads CASSPDPGLAGGCF. CDR3 in DNA: TGCGCCAGCAGCCCGGACCCTGGACTAGCGGGGGGATGTTTT. Looking up the rest from reference TRBV5-1 and TRBJ2-3 gives the full variable domain: KAGVTQTPRYLIKTRGQQVTLSCSPISGHRSVSWYQQTPGQGLQFLFEYFSETQRNKGNFPGRFSGRQFSNSRSEMNVSTLELGDSALYLCASSPDPGLAGGCFGPGTRLTVL.

V and J are TRBV5-6 and TRBJ2-1; D gene uncertain. Trimming shortened V by 4 bases and J by 6 bases, and 20 bases separated the two germline ends. The CDR3 loop spans 16 amino acids. CDR1 SGHDT and CDR2 YYEEEE come from the germline V gene. Written as DNA, the CDR3 is TGTGCCAGCAGCATTTCGACTGGCGTCGCTTTCAATGAGCAGTTCTTC. Translated: CASSISTGVAFNEQFF.

The CDR3 region has the DNA TGTGCCAGCAGCTTAGAACTGGGACCGCCCTTGCAGGATGGCTACACCTTC. Amino acids: CASSLELGPPLQDGYTF. The gene calls are TRBV7-6 and TRBJ1-2; the D gene is possibly TRBD1 (5 bases). V was pared by 1 base and J by 6 bases, with 21 bases between. Per the germline V gene, CDR1 is SGHVS and CDR2 is FNYEAQ. This CDR3 region has 17 residues. Together with reference TRBV7-6 and TRBJ1-2, the CDR3 gives the full variable domain: GAGVSQSPRYKVTKRGQDVALRCDPISGHVSLYWYRQALGQGPEFLTYFNYEAQQDKSGLPNDRFSAERPEGSISTLTIQRTEQRDSAMYRCASSLELGPPLQDGYTFGSGTRLTVV.

V usage is TRBV9 and J usage is TRBJ2-2; the D is unclear. The CDR3 totals 13 residues. CDR1 and CDR2 (germline): SGDLS, YYNGEE. V lost 4 bases and J 0 bases, leaving 4 bases between the germline ends. The CDR3 loop reads CASSPPNTGELFF. CDR3 DNA: TGTGCCAGCAGCCCACCGAACACCGGGGAGCTGTTTTTT.

The rearrangement joins TRBV6-2 or TRBV6-3 to TRBJ2-4, with no clear D. There are 15 residues in the CDR3. The germline gives CDR1 MNHEY, CDR2 SVGEGT. The ends were cut back, 0 bases at V and 1 base at J, with 7 bases in the middle. The chain's CDR3 is CASSYSIVAKNIQYF. CDR3 DNA: TGTGCCAGCAGTTACTCGATCGTCGCCAAAAACATTCAGTACTTC.

The chain recombines TRBV27 with TRBJ2-7; TRBD1 matches 7 bases. CDR1 and CDR2 (germline): MNHEY, SMNVEV (reference sequence). The V segment lost 1 base and the J segment 5 bases; nucleotides outside the gene matches: 2. There are 13 residues in the CDR3. Here the CDR3 DNA reads TGTGCCAGCAGTTTATGGCAGGGGGACGAGCAGTACTTC. This translates into CASSLWQGDEQYF.

The chain combines TRBV5-1 with TRBJ1-1; no clear D. This CDR3 has 12 amino acids. Trimming left V 1 base short and J 2 bases short, with 3 bases between. Germline assignment: CDR1 SGHRS and CDR2 YFSETQ. As DNA, the CDR3 is TGCGCCAGCAGCTTGATCAACACTGAAGCTTTCTTT. Encoded protein: CASSLINTEAFF.

CDR3 sequence reads: CASRDRDRGSDTQYF. CDR3 nucleotide sequence: TGTGCCAGTAGAGACCGGGACAGGGGGTCAGATACGCAGTATTTT. The gene calls are TRBV19 and TRBJ2-3; 11 bases are a match to TRBD1. The trim removed 6 bases at V and 4 bases at J, leaving 6 bases unmatched. Germline lookup yields CDR1 LNHDA and CDR2 SQIVND (reference sequence). The CDR3 runs 15 residues. Variable domain in full (rest from reference TRBV19 and TRBJ2-3): DGGITQSPKYLFRKEGQNVTLSCEQNLNHDAMYWYRQDPGQGLRLIYYSQIVNDFQKGDIAEGYSVSREKKESFPLTVTSAQKNPTAFYLCASRDRDRGSDTQYFGPGTRLTVL.

In its sample, this clone ranks as large. The CDR3 loop is CASSKGTGGYNYGYTF. CDR3 nucleotide sequence: TGTGCCAGCAGCAAAGGGACAGGGGGATATAACTATGGCTACACCTTC. V is TRBV7-2 and J is TRBJ1-2, with TRBD1 matching 11 bases. V dropped 5 bases and J dropped 1; count of bases not matched to a gene: 6. This CDR3 region has 16 residues. CDR1 and CDR2 from the germline V gene are SGHTA and FQGNSA.